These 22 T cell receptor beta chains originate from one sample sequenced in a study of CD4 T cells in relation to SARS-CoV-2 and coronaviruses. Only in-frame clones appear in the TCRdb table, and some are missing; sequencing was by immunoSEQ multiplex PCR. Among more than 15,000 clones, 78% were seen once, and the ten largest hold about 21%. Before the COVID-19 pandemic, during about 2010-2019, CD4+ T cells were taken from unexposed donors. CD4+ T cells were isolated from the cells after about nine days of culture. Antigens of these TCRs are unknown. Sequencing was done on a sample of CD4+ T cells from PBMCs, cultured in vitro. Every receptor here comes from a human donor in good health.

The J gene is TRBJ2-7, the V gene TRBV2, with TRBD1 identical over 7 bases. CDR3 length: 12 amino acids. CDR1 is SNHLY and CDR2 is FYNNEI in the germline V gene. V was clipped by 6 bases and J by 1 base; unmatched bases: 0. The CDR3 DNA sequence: TGTGCCAGCAGGACAGGGTCCTACGAGCAGTACTTC. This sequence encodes CASRTGSYEQYF.

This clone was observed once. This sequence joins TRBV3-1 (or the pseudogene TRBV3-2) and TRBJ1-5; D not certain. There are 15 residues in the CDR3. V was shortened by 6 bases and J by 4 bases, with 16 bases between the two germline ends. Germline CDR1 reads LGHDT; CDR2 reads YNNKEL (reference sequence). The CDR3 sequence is CASSRMADLNQPQHF. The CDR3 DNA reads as TGTGCCAGCAGTCGGATGGCGGACTTAAATCAGCCCCAGCATTTT.

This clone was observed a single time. Here the CDR3 reads CASSRSGGARSYEQYF. The CDR3, as DNA: TGTGCCAGCAGCCGAAGCGGAGGGGCCCGGTCCTACGAGCAGTACTTC. V is TRBV14 and J is TRBJ2-7; D possibly corresponds to TRBD2 (6 bases). Trimming removed 4 bases from V and 1 base from J, with 17 bases in between. Germline V gene lookup returns CDR1 SGHDN and CDR2 FVKESK. The CDR3 covers 16 residues.

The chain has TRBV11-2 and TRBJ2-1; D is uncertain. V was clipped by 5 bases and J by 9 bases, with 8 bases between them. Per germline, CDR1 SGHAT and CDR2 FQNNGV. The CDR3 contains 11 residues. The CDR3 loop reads CASSPHTEQFF. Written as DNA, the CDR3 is TGTGCCAGCAGCCCGCATACTGAGCAGTTCTTC.

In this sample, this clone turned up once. CDR3 sequence reads: CASSFTTGDYNSPLHF. The CDR3 coding sequence is TGCGCCAGCAGCTTCACGACAGGGGATTATAATTCACCCCTCCACTTT. The chain has TRBV5-1 and TRBJ1-6; 8 positions agree with TRBD1. The CDR3 extends over 16 amino acids. Germline values: CDR1 SGHRS, CDR2 YFSETQ. V was clipped by 2 bases and J by 4 bases; unmatched bases: 5.

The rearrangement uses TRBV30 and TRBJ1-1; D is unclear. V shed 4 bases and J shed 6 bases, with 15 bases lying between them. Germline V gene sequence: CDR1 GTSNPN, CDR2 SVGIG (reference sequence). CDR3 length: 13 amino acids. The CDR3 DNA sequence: TGTGCCTGGAAAGGCCCAGCGGCCTCTGAAGCTTTCTTT. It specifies CAWKGPAASEAFF.

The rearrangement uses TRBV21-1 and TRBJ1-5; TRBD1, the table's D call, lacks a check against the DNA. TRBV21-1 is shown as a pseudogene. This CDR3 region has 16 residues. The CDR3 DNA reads TGTGCCAGCAGCATAATTGACAGGGGGAGGGATCAGCCCCAGCATTTT. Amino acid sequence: CASSIIDRGRDQPQHF.

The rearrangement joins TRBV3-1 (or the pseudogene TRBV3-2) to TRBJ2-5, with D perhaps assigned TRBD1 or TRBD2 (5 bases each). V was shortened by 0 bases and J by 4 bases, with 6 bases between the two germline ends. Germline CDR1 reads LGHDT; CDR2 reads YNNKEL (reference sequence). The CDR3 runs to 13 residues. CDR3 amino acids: CASSQEGRETQYF. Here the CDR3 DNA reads TGTGCCAGCAGCCAAGAGGGACGAGAGACCCAGTACTTC.

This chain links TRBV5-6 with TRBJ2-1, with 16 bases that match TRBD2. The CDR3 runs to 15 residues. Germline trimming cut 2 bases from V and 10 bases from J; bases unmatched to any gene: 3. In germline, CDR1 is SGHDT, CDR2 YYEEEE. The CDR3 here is CASSFGTSGRVEQFF. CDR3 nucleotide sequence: TGTGCCAGCAGCTTTGGGACTAGCGGGAGGGTGGAGCAGTTCTTC.

CDR3 sequence: CASSLRGVVTSYEQYF. CDR3 bases: TGCGCCAGCAGCTTGCGAGGGGTAGTGACCTCCTACGAGCAGTACTTC. V is TRBV5-1 and J is TRBJ2-7; either TRBD1 or TRBD2 may supply D (5 bases each). This CDR3 has 16 residues. CDR1 and CDR2 (germline): SGHRS, YFSETQ. The ends were cut back, 1 base at V and 0 bases at J, with 14 bases in the middle. Variable domain in full (rest from reference TRBV5-1 and TRBJ2-7): KAGVTQTPRYLIKTRGQQVTLSCSPISGHRSVSWYQQTPGQGLQFLFEYFSETQRNKGNFPGRFSGRQFSNSRSEMNVSTLELGDSALYLCASSLRGVVTSYEQYFGPGTRLTVT.

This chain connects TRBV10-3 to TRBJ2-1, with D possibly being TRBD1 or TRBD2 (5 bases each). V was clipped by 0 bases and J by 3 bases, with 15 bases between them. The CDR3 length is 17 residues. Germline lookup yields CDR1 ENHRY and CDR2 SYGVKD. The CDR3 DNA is TGTGCCATCAGTGAGTCGGAAATCGGGACCAACTACAATGAGCAGTTCTTC. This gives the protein CAISESEIGTNYNEQFF.

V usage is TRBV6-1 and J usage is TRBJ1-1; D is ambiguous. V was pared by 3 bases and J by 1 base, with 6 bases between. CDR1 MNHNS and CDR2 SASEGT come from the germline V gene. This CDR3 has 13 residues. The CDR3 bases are TGTGCCAGCAGTGATCGAGGGAACACTGAAGCTTTCTTT. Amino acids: CASSDRGNTEAFF.

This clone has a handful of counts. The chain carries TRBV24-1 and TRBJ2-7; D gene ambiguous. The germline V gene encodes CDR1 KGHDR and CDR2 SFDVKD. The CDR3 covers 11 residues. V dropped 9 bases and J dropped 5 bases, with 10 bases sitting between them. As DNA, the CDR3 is TGTGCCACCTCAGAACGGGACGAGCAGTACTTC. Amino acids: CATSERDEQYF.

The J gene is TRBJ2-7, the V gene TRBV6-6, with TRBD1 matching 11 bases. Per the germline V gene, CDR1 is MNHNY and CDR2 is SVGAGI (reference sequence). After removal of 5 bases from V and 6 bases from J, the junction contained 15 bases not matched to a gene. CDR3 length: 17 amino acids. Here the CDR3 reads CASSLRGPGQGVSEQYF. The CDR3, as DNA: TGTGCCAGCAGTCTGAGGGGACCGGGACAGGGGGTGAGCGAGCAGTACTTC.

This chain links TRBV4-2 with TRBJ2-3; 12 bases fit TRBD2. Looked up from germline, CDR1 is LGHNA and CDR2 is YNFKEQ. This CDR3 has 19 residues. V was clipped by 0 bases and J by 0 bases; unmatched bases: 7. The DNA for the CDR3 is TGTGCCAGCAGCCAAGAGCTAGCGGGAGGGCCGTCTAGCACAGATACGCAGTATTTT. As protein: CASSQELAGGPSSTDTQYF.

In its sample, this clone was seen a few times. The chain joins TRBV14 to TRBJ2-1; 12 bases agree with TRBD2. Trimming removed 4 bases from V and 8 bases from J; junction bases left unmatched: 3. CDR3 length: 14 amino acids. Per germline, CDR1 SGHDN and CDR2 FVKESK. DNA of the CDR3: TGTGCCAGCAGCCGCGGGACTAGCGGGTATGAGCAGTTCTTC. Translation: CASSRGTSGYEQFF.

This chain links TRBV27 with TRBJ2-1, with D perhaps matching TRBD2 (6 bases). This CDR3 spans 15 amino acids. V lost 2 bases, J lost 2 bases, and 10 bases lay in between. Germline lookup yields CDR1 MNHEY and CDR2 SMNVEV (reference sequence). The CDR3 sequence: CASSLRGLPYNEQFF. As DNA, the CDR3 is TGTGCCAGCAGTTTACGGGGACTTCCCTACAATGAGCAGTTCTTC.

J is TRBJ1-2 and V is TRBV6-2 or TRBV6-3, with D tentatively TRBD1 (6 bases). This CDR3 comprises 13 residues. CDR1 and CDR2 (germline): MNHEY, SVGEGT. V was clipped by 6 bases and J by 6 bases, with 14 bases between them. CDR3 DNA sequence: TGTGCCAGCAGCCACCGGGACAACCATGGCTACACCTTC. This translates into CASSHRDNHGYTF.

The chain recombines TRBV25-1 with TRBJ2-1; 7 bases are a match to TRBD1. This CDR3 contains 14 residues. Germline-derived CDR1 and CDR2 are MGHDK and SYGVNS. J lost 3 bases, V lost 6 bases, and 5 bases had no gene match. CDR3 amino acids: CASSRQGSYNEQFF. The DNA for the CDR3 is TGTGCCAGCAGCCGACAGGGTAGCTACAATGAGCAGTTCTTC.

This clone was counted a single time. This CDR3 is CASSLGQGVQETQYF. The CDR3 region has the DNA TGTGCCAGCTCACTCGGACAGGGGGTCCAAGAGACCCAGTACTTC. The chain employs TRBV18 and TRBJ2-5, with 10 bases that match TRBD1. Germline CDR1 reads KGHSH; CDR2 reads LQKENI. The CDR3 sequence is 15 residues long. V dropped 4 bases and J dropped 1; count of bases not matched to a gene: 3.

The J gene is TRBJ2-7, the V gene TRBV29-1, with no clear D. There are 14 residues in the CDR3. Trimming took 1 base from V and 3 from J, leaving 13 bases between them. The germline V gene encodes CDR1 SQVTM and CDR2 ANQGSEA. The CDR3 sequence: CSVEASRPNYEQYF. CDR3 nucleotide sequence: TGCAGCGTTGAAGCCTCAAGGCCCAACTACGAGCAGTACTTC.

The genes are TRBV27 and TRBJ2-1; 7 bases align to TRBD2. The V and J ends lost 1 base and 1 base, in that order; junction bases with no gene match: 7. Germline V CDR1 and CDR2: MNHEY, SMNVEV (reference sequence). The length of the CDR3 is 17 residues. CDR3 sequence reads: CASSLWAGVGSYNEQFF. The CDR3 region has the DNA TGTGCCAGCAGTTTATGGGCGGGAGTTGGATCCTACAATGAGCAGTTCTTC.